A selection of T cell receptor beta chains follows, all from one sample in a study of T-cell memory formation after mild COVID-19. TCRdb reprocessed the 5' RACE reads with MiXCR, giving one entry per CDR3 protein. Counted here are roughly 280,000 distinct CDR3 sequences, over 7% occurring once; the ten biggest clones make up about 22%. Source material: PBMCs or a T cell subset sorted from them (not recorded which). These receptors all come from a young man who had mild COVID-19 (a few samples of this study predate the infection). Cell type and time point are not known. Each CDR3 is given with its conserved first and last residue. The order of the fields is clone size, V gene, J gene, D gene, CDR3 protein, CDR3 DNA. The D gene is left open where the match is weak. Rows give clone size only sometimes, using once, few, many, or a class for an expanded clone.

-	TRBV4-3	TRBJ1-2	-	CASSKGYGLDGYTF	TGCGCCAGCAGCAAAGGGTACGGGTTAGATGGCTACACCTTC
few	TRBV9	TRBJ2-5	TRBD1	CASSWDREETQYF	TGTGCCAGCAGCTGGGACAGGGAAGAGACCCAGTACTTC
few	TRBV5-1	TRBJ1-1	-	CASSFVGYNTEAFF	TGCGCCAGCAGCTTCGTTGGATACAACACTGAAGCTTTCTTT
few	TRBV27	TRBJ1-5	-	CASSLSAGDYQPQHF	TGTGCCAGCAGTTTATCGGCAGGGGATTATCAGCCCCAGCATTTT
once	TRBV5-1	TRBJ2-7	-	CASSLDFLDEQYF	TGCGCCAGCAGCTTAGACTTCCTCGACGAGCAGTACTTC
few	TRBV7-6	TRBJ2-4	-	CASSLSVKNIQYF	TGTGCCAGCAGCCTTTCAGTCAAAAACATTCAGTACTTC
-	TRBV5-5	TRBJ1-2	-	CASSLWDGKGYTF	TGTGCCAGCAGCTTGTGGGACGGAAAGGGCTACACCTTC
few	TRBV6-2/TRBV6-3	TRBJ2-7	-	CASTTTIPPYEQYF	TGTGCCAGCACCACCACCATTCCGCCCTACGAGCAGTACTTC
-	TRBV12-3/TRBV12-4	TRBJ2-3	-	CASSLLGRVGTDTQYF	TGTGCCAGCAGTTTACTGGGTAGGGTGGGCACAGATACGCAGTATTTT
few	TRBV27	TRBJ1-2	TRBD1	CASRSGGTVYGYTF	TGTGCCAGCAGGTCAGGGGGGACGGTATATGGCTACACCTTC
few	TRBV19	TRBJ1-1	-	CASRSAGGNTEAFF	TGTGCCAGTCGATCCGCTGGGGGGAACACTGAAGCTTTCTTT